This T cell receptor beta chain was sequenced for a study of monozygotic twins with inflammatory bowel disease. Findings and caveats of the study: Different subtypes (of T cells) could not be told apart from one another.

Following a re-call of the 5' RACE reads, TCRdb has one entry per CDR3 protein and lacks DNA. In total, the table holds 150,000 to 200,000 distinct CDR3 sequences. On this clonotype itself: As yet, its antigen is unknown.

This CDR3 region has 17 residues. The sample consisted of blood. The origin of this receptor is a human donor with ulcerative colitis or Crohn's disease, or a healthy co-twin of an affected twin (not recorded which). The chain is built from TRBV21-1 and TRBJ2-3; TCRdb selects TRBD2, and the lack of DNA leaves this call unchecked. TRBV21-1 is classified as a pseudogene. The CDR3 sequence is CASSMPGLAAQTDTQYF.